This record concerns one TCR beta chain sequence. CDR1 SEHNR and CDR2 FQNEAQ come from the germline V gene (reference sequence). This CDR3 spans 14 amino acids. Unmatched junction bases numbered 1, after V lost 8 bases and J lost 0 bases. This sample stems from a study of OX40 agonist ivuxolimab in advanced cancers. About the research overall: Partial responses were achieved by three patients: one hepatocellular carcinoma, two cutaneous melanoma.

Measured with immunoSEQ multiplex PCR; TCRdb has only the in-frame clones, and not every one. The sample lists 55,000 to 90,000 clones, roughly 90% occurring once. The chain recombines TRBV7-9 with TRBJ1-6, with 7 bases identical to TRBD1. This sample comprised CD4+ or CD8+ T cells sorted from blood, obtained in a trial of the OX40 agonist ivuxolimab. This TCR was recovered from an adult with an advanced solid tumor such as melanoma, head and neck, liver or kidney cancer. CDR3: CASRQGSYNSPLHF. The CDR3 nucleotides read TGTGCCAGCCGACAGGGCTCCTATAATTCACCCCTCCACTTT.